This T cell receptor beta chain is from a study of T cells in Graves' hyperthyroidism and ophthalmopathy. This clonotype appeared many times. The TCR beta CDR3 regions underwent amplification using RNA transcripts as the source. Researchers ran a first-round RT-PCR on the TCR CDR3 using the HTBI primer set. TCRdb ran MiXCR on the multiplex PCR reads and lists one entry per CDR3 protein. The sample shows a few hundred thousand distinct CDR3 sequences, approximately 15% of them seen only once. This receptor was identified in a woman aged 18-30 years with Graves' hyperthyroidism. The specimen was blood.

CDR3 sequence: CASSPTAKNIQYF. Here the CDR3 DNA reads TGTGCCAGCAGCCCCACCGCCAAAAACATTCAGTACTTC. The rearrangement links TRBV3-1 to TRBJ2-4, with unresolved D. Germline CDR1 LGHDT, CDR2 YNNKEL (reference sequence). This CDR3 contains 13 residues. Trimming shortened V by 4 bases and J by 1 base, and 5 bases separated the two germline ends. The whole variable domain, filled in from reference TRBV3-1 and TRBJ2-4, reads DTAVSQTPKYLVTQMGNDKSIKCEQNLGHDTMYWYKQDSKKFLKIMFSYNNKELIINETVPNRFSPKSPDKAHLNLHINSLELGDSAVYFCASSPTAKNIQYFGAGTRLSVL.